Listed below are T cell receptor beta chains from one sample, sequenced in a study of cytomegalovirus exposure and HLA in healthy donors. The table came from immunoSEQ multiplex PCR; TCRdb's copy has only in-frame clones and leaves some out. The profile covers under 200,000 clones, with about nine tenths appearing a single time and approximately 1.1% taken by the ten largest. Material for sequencing was PBMCs. Receptors were obtained from a boy younger than 10 in good health and CMV-seronegative. Both conserved end residues are part of each CDR3. Fields, in order: clone size, D gene, J gene, V gene, CDR3 protein, CDR3 DNA. D genes are given only for firm matches. Clone size is shown for a subset of rows, as once, few, many or a class of expanded clone.

clone_size: -
d_call: -
j_call: TRBJ2-1
v_call: TRBV18
cdr3_aa: CASSQRDITYNEQFF
cdr3_nt: TGTGCCAGCTCACAACGGGATATAACCTACAATGAGCAGTTCTTC

clone_size: once
d_call: -
j_call: TRBJ2-2
v_call: TRBV27
cdr3_aa: CASSYRGAGELFF
cdr3_nt: TGTGCCAGCAGTTATCGCGGGGCCGGGGAGCTGTTTTTT

clone_size: -
d_call: -
j_call: TRBJ1-2
v_call: TRBV27
cdr3_aa: CASRGPDISNYGYTF
cdr3_nt: TGTGCCAGCAGGGGTCCGGACATTTCTAACTATGGCTACACCTTC

clone_size: -
d_call: -
j_call: TRBJ2-1
v_call: TRBV5-4
cdr3_aa: CASSLESRGPEDEQFF
cdr3_nt: TGTGCCAGCAGCTTGGAGTCGCGGGGCCCAGAGGATGAGCAGTTCTTC

clone_size: few
d_call: -
j_call: TRBJ2-2
v_call: TRBV5-1
cdr3_aa: CASSFDYTGELFF
cdr3_nt: TGCGCCAGCAGCTTTGACTACACCGGGGAGCTGTTTTTT

clone_size: once
d_call: -
j_call: TRBJ1-2
v_call: TRBV20-1
cdr3_aa: CSARSDGYTF
cdr3_nt: TGCAGTGCTAGATCCGATGGCTACACCTTC

clone_size: once
d_call: TRBD1
j_call: TRBJ2-2
v_call: TRBV18
cdr3_aa: CASSPDRVGELFF
cdr3_nt: TGTGCCAGCTCACCGGACAGGGTCGGGGAGCTGTTTTTT

clone_size: -
d_call: -
j_call: TRBJ2-7
v_call: TRBV28
cdr3_aa: CASSSDSYEQYF
cdr3_nt: TGTGCCAGCAGCTCTGACAGCTACGAGCAGTACTTC

clone_size: -
d_call: TRBD1
j_call: TRBJ2-2
v_call: TRBV7-9
cdr3_aa: CASSLDRGITGELFF
cdr3_nt: TGTGCCAGCAGCCTCGACAGGGGTATCACCGGGGAGCTGTTTTTT

clone_size: -
d_call: -
j_call: TRBJ2-5
v_call: TRBV20-1
cdr3_aa: CSASFGETQYF
cdr3_nt: TGCAGTGCTAGCTTCGGGGAGACCCAGTACTTC

clone_size: -
d_call: TRBD2
j_call: TRBJ2-3
v_call: TRBV27
cdr3_aa: CASSPTGTSGDTQYF
cdr3_nt: TGTGCCAGCAGTCCTACCGGGACTAGCGGAGATACGCAGTATTTT

clone_size: -
d_call: TRBD1
j_call: TRBJ2-7
v_call: TRBV28
cdr3_aa: CASRGDSDDQYF
cdr3_nt: TGTGCCAGCAGGGGGGACAGCGACGACCAGTACTTC

clone_size: -
d_call: TRBD1
j_call: TRBJ2-3
v_call: TRBV29-1
cdr3_aa: CSADRARTDTQYF
cdr3_nt: TGCAGCGCAGACAGGGCCCGCACAGATACGCAGTATTTT

clone_size: few
d_call: -
j_call: TRBJ2-7
v_call: TRBV5-1
cdr3_aa: CASSNLRSYEQYF
cdr3_nt: TGCGCCAGCAGCAACCTGAGGTCCTACGAGCAGTACTTC

clone_size: -
d_call: TRBD1
j_call: TRBJ2-5
v_call: TRBV28
cdr3_aa: CAGQGFGQETQYF
cdr3_nt: TGTGCCGGACAGGGGTTTGGGCAAGAGACCCAGTACTTC

clone_size: once
d_call: TRBD2
j_call: TRBJ2-5
v_call: TRBV5-4
cdr3_aa: CASSKSGVGREVAQYF
cdr3_nt: TGTGCCAGCAGTAAAAGTGGGGTTGGGCGGGAGGTGGCCCAGTACTTC

clone_size: -
d_call: -
j_call: TRBJ2-3
v_call: TRBV7-8
cdr3_aa: CASSLEQGFSADTQYF
cdr3_nt: TGTGCCAGCAGCCTAGAACAGGGATTTAGTGCAGATACGCAGTATTTT

clone_size: -
d_call: -
j_call: TRBJ1-1
v_call: TRBV7-9
cdr3_aa: CASSPRGGANTEAFF
cdr3_nt: TGTGCCAGCAGCCCCCGGGGGGGTGCAAACACTGAAGCTTTCTTT

clone_size: -
d_call: -
j_call: TRBJ2-7
v_call: TRBV4-1
cdr3_aa: CASSQGGTGSYEQYF
cdr3_nt: TGCGCCAGCAGCCAAGGGGGGACTGGGTCCTACGAGCAGTACTTC

clone_size: -
d_call: TRBD1
j_call: TRBJ2-2
v_call: TRBV4-2
cdr3_aa: CASSRGDRSGGELFF
cdr3_nt: TGTGCCAGCAGCCGCGGGGACAGGTCGGGTGGGGAGCTGTTTTTT

clone_size: -
d_call: TRBD1
j_call: TRBJ2-1
v_call: TRBV6-5
cdr3_aa: CASSRQGLNEQFF
cdr3_nt: TGTGCCAGCAGTAGACAGGGTTTGAATGAGCAGTTCTTC

clone_size: -
d_call: TRBD2
j_call: TRBJ2-1
v_call: TRBV5-1
cdr3_aa: CASSLGLAGGLDNEQFF
cdr3_nt: TGCGCCAGCAGCTTGGGTCTAGCGGGAGGACTCGACAATGAGCAGTTCTTC

clone_size: once
d_call: TRBD2
j_call: TRBJ2-3
v_call: TRBV6-1
cdr3_aa: CASSEEGGSRTDTQYF
cdr3_nt: TGTGCCAGCAGTGAAGAGGGAGGGTCGAGGACAGATACGCAGTATTTT

clone_size: few
d_call: TRBD1
j_call: TRBJ1-3
v_call: TRBV28
cdr3_aa: CARGQGAPGNTIYF
cdr3_nt: TGTGCCAGGGGACAGGGGGCGCCTGGAAACACCATATATTTT

clone_size: -
d_call: -
j_call: TRBJ1-4
v_call: TRBV15
cdr3_aa: CATSRPPRSVTLPEKLFF
cdr3_nt: TGTGCCACCAGCAGACCACCCCGGTCCGTCACCCTCCCCGAAAAACTGTTTTTT

clone_size: once
d_call: -
j_call: TRBJ2-7
v_call: TRBV5-1
cdr3_aa: CASSRGLGSPLKYEQYF
cdr3_nt: TGCGCCAGCAGTCGAGGTCTTGGGTCTCCTTTAAAATACGAGCAGTACTTC

clone_size: -
d_call: TRBD1
j_call: TRBJ1-4
v_call: TRBV15
cdr3_aa: CATSNTNQGADNEKLFF
cdr3_nt: TGTGCCACCAGCAATACTAATCAGGGGGCTGATAATGAAAAACTGTTTTTT

clone_size: -
d_call: -
j_call: TRBJ1-5
v_call: TRBV5-6
cdr3_aa: CASSRGTPFNQPQHF
cdr3_nt: TGTGCCAGCTCGCGGGGGACACCGTTCAATCAGCCCCAGCATTTT

clone_size: -
d_call: TRBD1
j_call: TRBJ1-1
v_call: TRBV6-1
cdr3_aa: CASHYFTGEGEAFF
cdr3_nt: TGTGCCAGCCATTACTTTACAGGGGAAGGTGAAGCTTTCTTT

clone_size: -
d_call: -
j_call: TRBJ1-6
v_call: TRBV5-1
cdr3_aa: CASSEGVVNSPLHF
cdr3_nt: TGCGCCAGCAGCGAGGGGGTAGTTAATTCACCCCTCCACTTT

clone_size: -
d_call: -
j_call: TRBJ1-5
v_call: TRBV6-1
cdr3_aa: CASSEINTGPQHF
cdr3_nt: TGTGCCAGCAGTGAAATCAACACGGGGCCCCAGCATTTT

clone_size: few
d_call: -
j_call: TRBJ2-7
v_call: TRBV14
cdr3_aa: CASSREAMYEQYF
cdr3_nt: TGTGCCAGCAGCCGAGAAGCGATGTACGAGCAGTACTTC

clone_size: -
d_call: -
j_call: TRBJ2-3
v_call: TRBV7-9
cdr3_aa: CASSLKASLTDTQYF
cdr3_nt: TGTGCCAGCAGCTTAAAAGCTAGTCTCACAGATACGCAGTATTTT

clone_size: -
d_call: -
j_call: TRBJ1-5
v_call: TRBV15
cdr3_aa: CATTGYSNQPQHF
cdr3_nt: TGTGCCACCACAGGGTATAGCAATCAGCCCCAGCATTTT

clone_size: -
d_call: TRBD2
j_call: TRBJ2-7
v_call: TRBV18
cdr3_aa: CASSPLGLQFGEQYF
cdr3_nt: TGTGCCAGCTCACCATTGGGACTACAGTTTGGGGAGCAGTACTTC

clone_size: few
d_call: -
j_call: TRBJ2-7
v_call: TRBV4-1
cdr3_aa: CASSRPLGGEQYF
cdr3_nt: TGCGCCAGCAGCCGGCCCTTGGGAGGCGAGCAGTACTTC

clone_size: -
d_call: -
j_call: TRBJ1-5
v_call: TRBV25-1
cdr3_aa: CASGGGNQPQHF
cdr3_nt: TGTGCCAGCGGCGGGGGGAATCAGCCCCAGCATTTT

clone_size: -
d_call: -
j_call: TRBJ2-5
v_call: TRBV7-6
cdr3_aa: CASSPKETQYF
cdr3_nt: TGTGCCAGCAGCCCAAAAGAGACCCAGTACTTC

clone_size: -
d_call: -
j_call: TRBJ1-1
v_call: TRBV30
cdr3_aa: CAWRQNNEAFF
cdr3_nt: TGTGCCTGGAGACAGAACAATGAAGCTTTCTTT

clone_size: -
d_call: -
j_call: TRBJ2-7
v_call: TRBV7-9
cdr3_aa: CSSSAEDSPYEQYF
cdr3_nt: TGTTCCAGCAGCGCCGAAGACTCCCCCTACGAGCAGTACTTC

clone_size: -
d_call: -
j_call: TRBJ1-5
v_call: TRBV28
cdr3_aa: CASSFWGVRNQPQHF
cdr3_nt: TGTGCCAGCAGTTTCTGGGGGGTACGTAATCAGCCCCAGCATTTT

clone_size: -
d_call: -
j_call: TRBJ1-1
v_call: TRBV10-3
cdr3_aa: CAISDHREGVRGAFF
cdr3_nt: TGTGCCATCAGTGACCACAGGGAGGGAGTCCGTGGAGCTTTCTTT

clone_size: -
d_call: -
j_call: TRBJ2-7
v_call: TRBV5-1
cdr3_aa: CASSLGEGLSYEQYF
cdr3_nt: TGCGCCAGCAGCTTGGGAGAGGGCCTCTCCTACGAGCAGTACTTC

clone_size: once
d_call: TRBD1
j_call: TRBJ2-1
v_call: TRBV27
cdr3_aa: CASGRGSHNEQFF
cdr3_nt: TGTGCCTCCGGCAGGGGGTCCCACAATGAGCAGTTCTTC

clone_size: -
d_call: -
j_call: TRBJ2-7
v_call: TRBV6-1
cdr3_aa: CASTRPLSYEQYF
cdr3_nt: TGTGCCAGCACGCGGCCGCTCTCCTACGAGCAGTACTTC

clone_size: -
d_call: -
j_call: TRBJ2-7
v_call: TRBV28
cdr3_aa: CASSIRGKVGEQYF
cdr3_nt: TGTGCCAGCAGTATCAGGGGAAAAGTAGGGGAGCAGTACTTC

clone_size: -
d_call: -
j_call: TRBJ1-1
v_call: TRBV14
cdr3_aa: CASSQTGSTEAFF
cdr3_nt: TGTGCCAGCAGCCAAACAGGGAGCACTGAAGCTTTCTTT

clone_size: once
d_call: -
j_call: TRBJ2-7
v_call: TRBV30
cdr3_aa: CAWSRGPYEQYF
cdr3_nt: TGTGCCTGGAGTAGGGGCCCCTACGAGCAGTACTTC

clone_size: -
d_call: TRBD1
j_call: TRBJ1-5
v_call: TRBV19
cdr3_aa: CASSGWGQDGGGQPQHF
cdr3_nt: TGTGCCAGTAGTGGCTGGGGACAGGACGGAGGGGGTCAGCCCCAGCATTTT